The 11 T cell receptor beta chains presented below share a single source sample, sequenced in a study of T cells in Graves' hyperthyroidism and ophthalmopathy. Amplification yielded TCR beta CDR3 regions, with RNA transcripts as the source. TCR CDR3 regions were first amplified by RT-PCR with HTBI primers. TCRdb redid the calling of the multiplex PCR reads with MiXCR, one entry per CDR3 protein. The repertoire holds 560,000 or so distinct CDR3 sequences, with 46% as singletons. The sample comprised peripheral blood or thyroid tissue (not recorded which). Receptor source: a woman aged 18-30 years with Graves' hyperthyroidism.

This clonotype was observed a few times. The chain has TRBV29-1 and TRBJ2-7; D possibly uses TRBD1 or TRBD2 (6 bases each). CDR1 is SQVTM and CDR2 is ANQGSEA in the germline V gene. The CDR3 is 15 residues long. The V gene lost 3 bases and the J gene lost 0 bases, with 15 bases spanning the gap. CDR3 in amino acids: CSVDLRGEASYEQYF. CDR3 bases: TGCAGCGTTGACCTTAGGGGGGAGGCCTCCTACGAGCAGTACTTC.

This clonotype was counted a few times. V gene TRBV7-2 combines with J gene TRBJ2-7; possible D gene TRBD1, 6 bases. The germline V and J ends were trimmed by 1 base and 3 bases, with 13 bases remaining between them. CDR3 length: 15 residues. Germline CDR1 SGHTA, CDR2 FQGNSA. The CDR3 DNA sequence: TGTGCCAGCAGCTTAGTCGAGGGACACCTCTACGAGCAGTACTTC. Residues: CASSLVEGHLYEQYF.

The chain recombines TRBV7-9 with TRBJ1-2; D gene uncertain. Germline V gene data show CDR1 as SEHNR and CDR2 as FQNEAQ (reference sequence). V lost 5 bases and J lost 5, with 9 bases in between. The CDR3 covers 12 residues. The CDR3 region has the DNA TGTGCCAGCAGCACTTCCGGGTATGGCTACACCTTC. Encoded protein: CASSTSGYGYTF. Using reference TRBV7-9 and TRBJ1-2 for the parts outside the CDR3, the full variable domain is DTGVSQNPRHKITKRGQNVTFRCDPISEHNRLYWYRQTLGQGPEFLTYFQNEAQLEKSRLLSDRFSAERPKGSFSTLEIQRTEQGDSAMYLCASSTSGYGYTFGSGTRLTVV.

Written as DNA, the CDR3 is TGTGCCAGCAGCTTAGCAGGAGGGCCTACTAATGAAAAACTGTTTTTT. Translating gives CASSLAGGPTNEKLFF. The rearrangement uses TRBV7-9 and TRBJ1-4; the D is unclear. CDR1 and CDR2 (germline): SEHNR, FQNEAQ (reference sequence). Deletions cut 0 bases from V and 2 bases from J, with 10 bases between. The CDR3 spans 16 residues.

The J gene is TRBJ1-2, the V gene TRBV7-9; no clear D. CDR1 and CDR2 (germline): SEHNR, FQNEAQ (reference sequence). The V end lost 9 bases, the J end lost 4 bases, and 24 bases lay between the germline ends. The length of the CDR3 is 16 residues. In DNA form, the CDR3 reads TGTGCCAGTGTACCCACTGGACGGATAGTTGGCTATGGCTACACCTTC. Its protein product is CASVPTGRIVGYGYTF.

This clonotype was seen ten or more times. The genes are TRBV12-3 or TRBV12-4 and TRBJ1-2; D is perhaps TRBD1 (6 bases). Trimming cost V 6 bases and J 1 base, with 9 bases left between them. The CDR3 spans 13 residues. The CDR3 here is CASSNRVNYGYTF. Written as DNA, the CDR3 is TGTGCCAGCAGCAACAGGGTTAACTATGGCTACACCTTC.

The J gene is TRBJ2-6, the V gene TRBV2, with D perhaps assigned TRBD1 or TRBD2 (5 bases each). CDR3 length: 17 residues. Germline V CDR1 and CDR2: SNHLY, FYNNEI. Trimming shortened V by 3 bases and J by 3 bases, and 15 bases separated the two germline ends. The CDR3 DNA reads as TGTGCCAGCAGTGACGGCGGCAGGGAGTATGGGGCCAACGTCCTGACTTTC. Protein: CASSDGGREYGANVLTF.

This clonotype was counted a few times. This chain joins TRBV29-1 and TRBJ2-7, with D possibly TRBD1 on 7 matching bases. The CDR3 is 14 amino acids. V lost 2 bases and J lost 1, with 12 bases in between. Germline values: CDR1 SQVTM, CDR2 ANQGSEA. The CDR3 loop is CSVELQGGSYEQYF. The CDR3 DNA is TGCAGCGTTGAATTGCAGGGGGGATCCTACGAGCAGTACTTC.

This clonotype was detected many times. The CDR3 DNA reads as TGTGCCATCAGGGGGACAGAGTACGAGCAGTACTTC. It translates to CAIRGTEYEQYF. The chain carries TRBV10-3 and TRBJ2-7; 7 nucleotides align to TRBD1. This CDR3 contains 12 residues. The J segment lost 4 bases and the V segment lost 6 bases, leaving 3 bases of the junction unmatched. Germline assignment: CDR1 ENHRY and CDR2 SYGVKD.

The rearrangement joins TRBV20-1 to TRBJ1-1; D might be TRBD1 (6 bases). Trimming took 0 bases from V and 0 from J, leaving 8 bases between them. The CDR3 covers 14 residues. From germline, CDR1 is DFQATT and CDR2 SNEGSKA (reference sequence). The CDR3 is CSARDRGLNTEAFF. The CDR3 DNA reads TGCAGTGCTAGAGACAGGGGCCTGAACACTGAAGCTTTCTTT.

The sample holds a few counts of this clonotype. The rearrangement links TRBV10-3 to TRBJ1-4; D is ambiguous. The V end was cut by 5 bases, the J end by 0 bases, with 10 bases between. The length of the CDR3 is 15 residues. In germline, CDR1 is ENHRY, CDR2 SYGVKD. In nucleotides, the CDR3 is TGTGCCATCAGTAATCCAACGGCAACTAATGAAAAACTGTTTTTT. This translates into CAISNPTATNEKLFF.